Listed below are T cell receptor beta chains from one sample, sequenced in a study of T cells in Graves' hyperthyroidism and ophthalmopathy. Using its own MiXCR run on the multiplex PCR reads, TCRdb lists one record per CDR3 protein. This table has hundreds of thousands of distinct CDR3 sequences, around 15% appearing once. Material: blood. These receptors all stem from a man aged 18 to 29 with Graves' ophthalmopathy. The CDR3 runs from the conserved cysteine through the conserved F or W.

v_gene: TRBV27; CDR3aa: CASSSTGGRAGDTQYF
v_gene: TRBV30; CDR3aa: CAWRFFGDTEAFF
v_gene: TRBV6-1; CDR3aa: CASSAIPGANVLTF
v_gene: TRBV19; CDR3aa: CASKDLVSGANVLTF
v_gene: TRBV20-1; CDR3aa: CSAVGTSGLSSYKQYF
v_gene: TRBV7-9; CDR3aa: CASSFTRDRGYEQYF
v_gene: TRBV2; CDR3aa: CASSEDRTGNQPQHF
v_gene: TRBV7-2; CDR3aa: CASTQGLLRDAETQYF
v_gene: TRBV6-6; CDR3aa: CASSYSLQMSRETQYF
v_gene: TRBV14; CDR3aa: CASSPFSESPLHF
v_gene: TRBV11-3; CDR3aa: CASSLIPPGQWVYEQYF
v_gene: TRBV5-1; CDR3aa: CASSWWSSGRAGNEQFF
v_gene: TRBV6-5; CDR3aa: CASGLRSREGHEQYF
v_gene: TRBV15; CDR3aa: CATSRTHSASGRAYEQYF
v_gene: TRBV6-1; CDR3aa: CASRAEKNTGELFF
v_gene: TRBV18; CDR3aa: CASSPQGALPYEQYF
v_gene: TRBV6-1; CDR3aa: CASSELPVFVREITDTQYF
v_gene: TRBV27; CDR3aa: CASSLFRGNQPQHF
v_gene: TRBV3-1; CDR3aa: CASSPRVSSISGANVLTF
v_gene: TRBV4-2; CDR3aa: CASRELAGGTGELFF
v_gene: TRBV28; CDR3aa: CASSPLGGGGEQYF
v_gene: TRBV5-6; CDR3aa: CASFPAGDRVNYGYTF
v_gene: TRBV7-9; CDR3aa: CASSSSGTGNEQFF
v_gene: TRBV25-1; CDR3aa: CASSDYPGTAEAFF
v_gene: TRBV15; CDR3aa: CATSRDSFPRFYNEQFF
v_gene: TRBV19; CDR3aa: CASSNSAGETQYF
v_gene: TRBV12-3/TRBV12-4; CDR3aa: CASSSAAGAYNEQFF
v_gene: TRBV19; CDR3aa: CASSMGRESSQPQHF
v_gene: TRBV29-1; CDR3aa: CSVGRAETQYF
v_gene: TRBV11-1; CDR3aa: CASSYPWGESRIGELFF
v_gene: TRBV5-1; CDR3aa: CASSTEGTVPEAFF
v_gene: TRBV29-1; CDR3aa: CSVGGQDHGYTF
v_gene: TRBV12-3/TRBV12-4; CDR3aa: CASSRRANTGELFF
v_gene: TRBV7-7; CDR3aa: CASSAMGLAGVETQYF
v_gene: TRBV20-1; CDR3aa: CSALRGGGAHNEQFF
v_gene: TRBV19; CDR3aa: CASSPRGNTGELFF
v_gene: TRBV7-9; CDR3aa: CASSSARGPHEKLFF
v_gene: TRBV24-1; CDR3aa: CATSDYHGPETQYF
v_gene: TRBV5-1; CDR3aa: CASSLEFGRAETQYF
v_gene: TRBV6-1; CDR3aa: CASSEVVVGFLNTEAFF
v_gene: TRBV7-2; CDR3aa: CASSLVAGGAYEQYF
v_gene: TRBV4-1; CDR3aa: CASSQHVGGGGNTIYF
v_gene: TRBV2; CDR3aa: CAIRGLAGPTDTQYF
v_gene: TRBV7-9; CDR3aa: CASSGTLQETQYF
v_gene: TRBV19; CDR3aa: CASSILSKGRDGYTF
v_gene: TRBV2; CDR3aa: CASSPGTSGGHEQFF
v_gene: TRBV6-1; CDR3aa: CASSEYGPGGYTF
v_gene: TRBV5-1; CDR3aa: CASSLGQGREKLFF
v_gene: TRBV15; CDR3aa: CATSRESNTDTQYF
v_gene: TRBV11-3; CDR3aa: CASSFLTVRYEQYF
v_gene: TRBV30; CDR3aa: CAWSVQGGNEQFF
v_gene: TRBV9; CDR3aa: CASSVDGEPYNEQFF
v_gene: TRBV7-2; CDR3aa: CASSLRGQSSGNTIYF